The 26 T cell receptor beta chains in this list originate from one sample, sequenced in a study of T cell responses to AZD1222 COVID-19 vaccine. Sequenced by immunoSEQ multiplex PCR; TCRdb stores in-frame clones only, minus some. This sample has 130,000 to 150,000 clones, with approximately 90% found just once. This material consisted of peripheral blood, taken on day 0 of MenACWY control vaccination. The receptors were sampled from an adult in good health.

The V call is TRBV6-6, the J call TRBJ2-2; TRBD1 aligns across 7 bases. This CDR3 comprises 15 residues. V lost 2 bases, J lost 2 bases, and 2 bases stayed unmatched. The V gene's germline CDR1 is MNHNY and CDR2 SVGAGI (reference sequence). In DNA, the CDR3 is TGTGCCAGCAGTTACAGGGGGCCTAACACCGGGGAGCTGTTTTTT. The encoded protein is CASSYRGPNTGELFF.

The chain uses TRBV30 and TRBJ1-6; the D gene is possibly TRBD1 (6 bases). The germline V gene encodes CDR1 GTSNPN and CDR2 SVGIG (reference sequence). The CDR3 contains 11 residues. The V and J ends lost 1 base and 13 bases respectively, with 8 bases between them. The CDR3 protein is CAWSAGDPLHF. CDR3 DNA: TGTGCCTGGAGTGCAGGGGACCCCCTCCACTTT.

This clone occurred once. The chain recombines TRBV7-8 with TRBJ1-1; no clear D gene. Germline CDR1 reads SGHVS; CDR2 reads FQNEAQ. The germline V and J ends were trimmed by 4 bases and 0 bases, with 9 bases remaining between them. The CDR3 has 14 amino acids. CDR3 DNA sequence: TGTGCCAGCAGCTCCAATAGAATGAACACTGAAGCTTTCTTT. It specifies CASSSNRMNTEAFF.

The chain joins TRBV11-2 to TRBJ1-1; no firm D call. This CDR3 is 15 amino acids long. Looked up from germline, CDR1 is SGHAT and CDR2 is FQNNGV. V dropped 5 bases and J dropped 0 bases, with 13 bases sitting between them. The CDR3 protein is CASSAWPLMNTEAFF. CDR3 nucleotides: TGTGCCAGCAGCGCCTGGCCTTTAATGAACACTGAAGCTTTCTTT.

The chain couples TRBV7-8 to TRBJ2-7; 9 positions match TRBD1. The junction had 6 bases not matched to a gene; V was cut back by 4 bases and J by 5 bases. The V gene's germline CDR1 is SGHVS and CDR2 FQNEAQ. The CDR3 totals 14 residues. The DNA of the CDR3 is TGTGCCAGCAGCTCCAACAGGGGGCGGAACGAGCAGTACTTC. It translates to CASSSNRGRNEQYF.

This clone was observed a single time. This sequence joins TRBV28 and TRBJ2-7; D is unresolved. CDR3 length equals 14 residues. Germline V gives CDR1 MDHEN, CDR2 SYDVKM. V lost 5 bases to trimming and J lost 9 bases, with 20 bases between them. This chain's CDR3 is CASSLPAALTGQYF. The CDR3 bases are TGTGCCAGCAGTCTCCCGGCGGCTTTAACGGGGCAGTACTTC.

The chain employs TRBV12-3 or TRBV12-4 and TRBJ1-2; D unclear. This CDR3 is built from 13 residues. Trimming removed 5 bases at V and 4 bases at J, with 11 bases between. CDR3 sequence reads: CASSRQSGYGYTF. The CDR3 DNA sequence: TGTGCCAGCAGTCGACAATCCGGCTATGGCTACACCTTC.

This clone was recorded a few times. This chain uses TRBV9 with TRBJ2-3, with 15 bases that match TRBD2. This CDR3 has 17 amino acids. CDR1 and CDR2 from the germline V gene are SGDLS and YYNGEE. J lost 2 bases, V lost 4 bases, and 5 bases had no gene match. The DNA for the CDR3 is TGTGCCAGCAGCTCCGGGACTAGCGGGGGGAACACAGATACGCAGTATTTT. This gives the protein CASSSGTSGGNTDTQYF.

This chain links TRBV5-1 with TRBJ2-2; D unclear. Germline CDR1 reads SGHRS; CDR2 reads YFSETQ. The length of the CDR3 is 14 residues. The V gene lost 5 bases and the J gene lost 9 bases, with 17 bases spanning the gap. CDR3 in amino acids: CASSSDTLSRELFF. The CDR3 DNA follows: TGCGCCAGCAGTTCTGACACCCTGAGTCGGGAGCTGTTTTTT.

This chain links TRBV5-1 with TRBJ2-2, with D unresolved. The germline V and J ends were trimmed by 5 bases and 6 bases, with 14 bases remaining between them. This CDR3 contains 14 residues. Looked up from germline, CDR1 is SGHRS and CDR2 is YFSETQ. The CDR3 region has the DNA TGCGCCAGCAGGCCGGAGCAGGTCGCCGGGGAGCTGTTTTTT. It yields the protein CASRPEQVAGELFF. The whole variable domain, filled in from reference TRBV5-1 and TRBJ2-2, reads KAGVTQTPRYLIKTRGQQVTLSCSPISGHRSVSWYQQTPGQGLQFLFEYFSETQRNKGNFPGRFSGRQFSNSRSEMNVSTLELGDSALYLCASRPEQVAGELFFGEGSRLTVL.

CDR3 nucleotides: TGTGCCAGCAGCTTGTACAGAACTAACTATGGCTACACCTTC. As protein: CASSLYRTNYGYTF. The chain has TRBV5-5 and TRBJ1-2; D unresolved. Per germline, CDR1 SGHKS and CDR2 YYEKEE (reference sequence). The V end lost 1 base, the J end lost 0 bases, and 7 bases lay between the germline ends. The CDR3 is 14 amino acids.

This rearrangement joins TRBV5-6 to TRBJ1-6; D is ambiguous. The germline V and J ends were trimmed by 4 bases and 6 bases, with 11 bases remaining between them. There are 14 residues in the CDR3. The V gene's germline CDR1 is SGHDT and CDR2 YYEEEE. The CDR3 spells CASSPYSSNSPLHF. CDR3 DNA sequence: TGTGCCAGCAGCCCCTACTCCAGTAATTCACCCCTCCACTTT.

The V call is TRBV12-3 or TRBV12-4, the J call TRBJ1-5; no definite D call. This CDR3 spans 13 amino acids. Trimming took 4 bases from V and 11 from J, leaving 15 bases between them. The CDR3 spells CASSSRAVGTQHF. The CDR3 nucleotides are TGTGCCAGCAGTTCTCGGGCCGTTGGGACCCAGCATTTT.

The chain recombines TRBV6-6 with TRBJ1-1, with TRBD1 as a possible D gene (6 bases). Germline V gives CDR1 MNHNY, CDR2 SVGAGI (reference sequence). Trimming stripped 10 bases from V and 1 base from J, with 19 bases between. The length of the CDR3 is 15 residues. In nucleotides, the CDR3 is TGTGCCATCAGCCTACCGGGACAATCGAACACTGAAGCTTTCTTT. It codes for CAISLPGQSNTEAFF.

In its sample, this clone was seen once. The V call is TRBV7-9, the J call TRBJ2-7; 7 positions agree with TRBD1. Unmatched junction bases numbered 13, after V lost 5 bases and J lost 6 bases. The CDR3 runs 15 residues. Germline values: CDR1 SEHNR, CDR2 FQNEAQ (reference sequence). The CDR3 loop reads CASSTQWDSLREQYF. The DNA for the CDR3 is TGTGCCAGCAGCACCCAATGGGACAGTCTCCGCGAGCAGTACTTC.

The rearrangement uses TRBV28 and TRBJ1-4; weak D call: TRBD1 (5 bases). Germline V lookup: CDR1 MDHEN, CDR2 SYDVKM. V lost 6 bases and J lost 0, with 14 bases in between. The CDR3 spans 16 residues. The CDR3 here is CASSPIGTPTNEKLFF. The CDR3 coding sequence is TGTGCCAGCAGCCCGATCGGGACGCCAACTAATGAAAAACTGTTTTTT.

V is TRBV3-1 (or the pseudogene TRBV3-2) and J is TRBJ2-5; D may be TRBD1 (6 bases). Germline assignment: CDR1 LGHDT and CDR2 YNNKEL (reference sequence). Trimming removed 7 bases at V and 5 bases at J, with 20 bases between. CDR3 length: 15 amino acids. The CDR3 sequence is CASIPRGFRGETQYF. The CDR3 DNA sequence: TGTGCCAGCATCCCCAGGGGATTTCGGGGCGAGACCCAGTACTTC.

The CDR3: CASSENVRPQPQHF. CDR3 sequence (DNA): TGTGCCAGCAGTGAGAACGTAAGGCCTCAGCCCCAGCATTTT. This rearrangement joins TRBV2 to TRBJ1-5; D call uncertain. The germline gives CDR1 SNHLY, CDR2 FYNNEI. The CDR3 is 14 residues long. V gave up 3 bases and J gave up 6 bases, with 12 bases separating them.

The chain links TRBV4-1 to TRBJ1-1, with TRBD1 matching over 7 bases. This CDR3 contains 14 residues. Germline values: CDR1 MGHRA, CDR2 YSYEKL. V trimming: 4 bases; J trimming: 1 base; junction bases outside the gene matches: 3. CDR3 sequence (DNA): TGCGCCAGCAGCCCGGGACAGCCGAACACTGAAGCTTTCTTT. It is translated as CASSPGQPNTEAFF.

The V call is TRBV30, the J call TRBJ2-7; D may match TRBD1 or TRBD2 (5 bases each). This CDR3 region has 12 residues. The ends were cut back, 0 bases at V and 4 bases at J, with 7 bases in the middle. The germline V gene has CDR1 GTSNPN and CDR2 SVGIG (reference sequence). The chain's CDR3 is CAWSVGRYEQYF. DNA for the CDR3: TGTGCCTGGAGTGTGGGACGGTACGAGCAGTACTTC.

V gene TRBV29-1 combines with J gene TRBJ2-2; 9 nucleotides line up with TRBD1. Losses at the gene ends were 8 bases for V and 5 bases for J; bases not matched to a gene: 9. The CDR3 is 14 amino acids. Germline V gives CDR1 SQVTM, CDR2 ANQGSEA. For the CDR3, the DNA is TGCAGCTTCCGGGGACAGGGTAGTACCGGGGAGCTGTTTTTT. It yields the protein CSFRGQGSTGELFF.

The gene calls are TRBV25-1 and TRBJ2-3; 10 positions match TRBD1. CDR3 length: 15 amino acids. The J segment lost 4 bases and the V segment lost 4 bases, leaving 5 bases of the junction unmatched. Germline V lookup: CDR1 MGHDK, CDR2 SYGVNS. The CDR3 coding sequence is TGTGCCAGCAGTGGAGGGACAGGGGAGTCAGATACGCAGTATTTT. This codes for CASSGGTGESDTQYF. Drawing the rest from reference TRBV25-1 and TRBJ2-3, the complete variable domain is EADIYQTPRYLVIGTGKKITLECSQTMGHDKMYWYQQDPGMELHLIHYSYGVNSTEKGDLSSESTVSRIRTEHFPLTLESARPSHTSQYLCASSGGTGESDTQYFGPGTRLTVL.

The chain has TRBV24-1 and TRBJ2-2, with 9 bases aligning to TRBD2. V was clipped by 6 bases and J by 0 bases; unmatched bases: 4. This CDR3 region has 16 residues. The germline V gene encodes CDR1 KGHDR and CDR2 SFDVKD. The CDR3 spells CATSSLAGTNTGELFF. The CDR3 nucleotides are TGTGCCACCAGTTCCCTAGCGGGGACGAACACCGGGGAGCTGTTTTTT.

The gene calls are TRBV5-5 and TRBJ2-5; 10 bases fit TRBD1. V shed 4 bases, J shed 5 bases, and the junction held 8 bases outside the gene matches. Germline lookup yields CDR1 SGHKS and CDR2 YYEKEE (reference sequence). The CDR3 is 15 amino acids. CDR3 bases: TGTGCCAGCAGCCTGGGACAGGGGATCCGGGAGACCCAGTACTTC. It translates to CASSLGQGIRETQYF. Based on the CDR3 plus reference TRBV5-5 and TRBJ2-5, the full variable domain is DAGVTQSPTHLIKTRGQQVTLRCSPISGHKSVSWYQQVLGQGPQFIFQYYEKEERGRGNFPDRFSARQFPNYSSELNVNALLLGDSALYLCASSLGQGIRETQYFGPGTRLLVL.

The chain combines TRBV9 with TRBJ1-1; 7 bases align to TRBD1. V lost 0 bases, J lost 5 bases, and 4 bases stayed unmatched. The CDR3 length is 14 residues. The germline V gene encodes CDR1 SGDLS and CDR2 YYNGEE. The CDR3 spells CASSVEGRGTEAFF. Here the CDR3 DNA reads TGTGCCAGCAGCGTAGAGGGCAGGGGGACTGAAGCTTTCTTT.

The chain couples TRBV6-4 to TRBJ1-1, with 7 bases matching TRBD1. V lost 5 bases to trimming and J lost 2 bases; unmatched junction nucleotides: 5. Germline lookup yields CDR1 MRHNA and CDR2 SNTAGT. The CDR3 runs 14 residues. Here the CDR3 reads CASSKGTANTEAFF. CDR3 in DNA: TGTGCCAGCAGTAAAGGGACAGCTAACACTGAAGCTTTCTTT.